This T cell receptor beta chain was captured by sequencing in a study of blood T cell repertoires in COVID-19. On the study more broadly: Acute and convalescent COVID-19 specimens originated in the United States, Italy and Spain. The cDNA or gDNA used as material had been derived from T cells, B-cell-depleted T cells, or PBMCs.

Unmatched junction bases numbered 4, after V lost 4 bases and J lost 7 bases. The CDR3 runs 14 residues. Germline values: CDR1 SGHTA, CDR2 FQGTGA. In the authors' methods: Counts of nucleated cells, estimated from reference gene primer amplification, were obtained. Profiling relied on immunoSEQ multiplex PCR, and the TCRdb table lists in-frame clones only, not all of them. Clonal size and the V and J genes are those of that table, whereas D and trimming came from the DNA. Of about 180,000 clones detected, more than 75% appear once; the ten largest clones hold 1.2%. The sample was PBMCs or T cells enriched from blood (not recorded which). This receptor was taken from a human donor with acute COVID-19. The donor label of this sample is uncertain. The chain combines TRBV7-3 with TRBJ1-6; TRBD1 agrees at 7 bases. CDR3 sequence (DNA): TGTGCCAGCAGCTCGACAGGGATCAATTCACCCCTCCACTTT. This sequence encodes CASSSTGINSPLHF.